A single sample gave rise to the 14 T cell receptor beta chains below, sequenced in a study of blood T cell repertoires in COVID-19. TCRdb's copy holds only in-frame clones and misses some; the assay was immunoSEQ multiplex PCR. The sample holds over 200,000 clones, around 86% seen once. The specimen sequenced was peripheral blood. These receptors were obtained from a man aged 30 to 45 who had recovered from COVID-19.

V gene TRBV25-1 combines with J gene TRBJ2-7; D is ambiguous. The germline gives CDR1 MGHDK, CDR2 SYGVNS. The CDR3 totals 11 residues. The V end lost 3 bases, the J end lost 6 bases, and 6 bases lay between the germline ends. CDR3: CASSDVSEQYF. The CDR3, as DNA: TGTGCCAGCAGTGATGTCTCCGAGCAGTACTTC.

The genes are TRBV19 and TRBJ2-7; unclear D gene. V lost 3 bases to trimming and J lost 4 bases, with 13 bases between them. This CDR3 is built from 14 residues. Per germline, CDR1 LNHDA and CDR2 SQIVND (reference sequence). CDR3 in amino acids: CASSIRPGPYEQYF. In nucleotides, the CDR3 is TGTGCCAGTAGTATCCGGCCAGGCCCTTACGAGCAGTACTTC.

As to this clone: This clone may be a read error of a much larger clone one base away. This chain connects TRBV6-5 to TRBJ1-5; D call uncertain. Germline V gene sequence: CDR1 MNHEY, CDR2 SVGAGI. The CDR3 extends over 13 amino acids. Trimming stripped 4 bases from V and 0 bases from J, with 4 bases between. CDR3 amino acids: CASSLNSNQPQHF. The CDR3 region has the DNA TGTGCCAGCAGTTTAAATAGCAATCAGCCCCAGCATTTT.

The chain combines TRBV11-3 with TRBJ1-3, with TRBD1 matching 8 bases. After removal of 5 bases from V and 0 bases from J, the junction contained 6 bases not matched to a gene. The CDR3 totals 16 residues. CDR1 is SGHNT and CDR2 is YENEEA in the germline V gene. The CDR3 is CASSLGQGTSGNTIYF. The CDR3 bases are TGTGCCAGCAGCCTCGGACAGGGAACCTCTGGAAACACCATATATTTT.

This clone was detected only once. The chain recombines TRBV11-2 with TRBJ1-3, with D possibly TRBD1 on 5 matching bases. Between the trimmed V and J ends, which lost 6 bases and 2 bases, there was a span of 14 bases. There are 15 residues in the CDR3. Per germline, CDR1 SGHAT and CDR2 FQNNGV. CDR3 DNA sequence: TGTGCCAGCAGGACGCGGGGGGGAACTGGAAACACCATATATTTT. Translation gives CASRTRGGTGNTIYF.

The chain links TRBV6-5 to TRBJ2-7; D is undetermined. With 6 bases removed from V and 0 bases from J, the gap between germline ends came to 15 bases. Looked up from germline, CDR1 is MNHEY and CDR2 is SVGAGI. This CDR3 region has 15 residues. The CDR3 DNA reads TGTGCCAGCAGCCTGATTGCCCGGGTCTCCTACGAGCAGTACTTC. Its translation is CASSLIARVSYEQYF.

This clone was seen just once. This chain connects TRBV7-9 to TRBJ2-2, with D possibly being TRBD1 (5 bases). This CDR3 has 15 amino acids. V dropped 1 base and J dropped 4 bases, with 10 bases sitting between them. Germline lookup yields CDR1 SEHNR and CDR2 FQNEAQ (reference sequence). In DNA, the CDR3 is TGTGCCAGCAGCTTAGGACAGCTGGGCACCGGGGAGCTGTTTTTT. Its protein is CASSLGQLGTGELFF.

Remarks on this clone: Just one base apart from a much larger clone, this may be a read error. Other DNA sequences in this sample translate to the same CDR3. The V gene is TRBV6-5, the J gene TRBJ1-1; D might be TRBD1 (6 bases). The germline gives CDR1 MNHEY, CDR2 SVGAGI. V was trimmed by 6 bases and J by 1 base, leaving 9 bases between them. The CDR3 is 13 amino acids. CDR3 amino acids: CASSLQGNTEAFF. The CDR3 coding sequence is TGTGCCAGCAGCTTACAGGGGAACACTGAAGCTTTCTTT.

This CDR3 reads CASSIRLAGGGEQFF. DNA for the CDR3: TGTGCCAGTAGTATTCGGCTAGCGGGGGGTGGTGAGCAGTTCTTC. This chain links TRBV19 with TRBJ2-1, with TRBD2 identical over 11 bases. V lost 3 bases, J lost 9 bases, and 7 bases stayed unmatched. This CDR3 region has 15 residues. CDR1 LNHDA and CDR2 SQIVND come from the germline V gene (reference sequence).

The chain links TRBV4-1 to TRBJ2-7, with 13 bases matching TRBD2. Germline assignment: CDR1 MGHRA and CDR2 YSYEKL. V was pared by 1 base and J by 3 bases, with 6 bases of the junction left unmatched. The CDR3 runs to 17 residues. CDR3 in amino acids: CASSQGTSGGQYYEQYF. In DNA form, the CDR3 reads TGCGCCAGCAGCCAAGGGACTAGCGGGGGACAATACTACGAGCAGTACTTC.

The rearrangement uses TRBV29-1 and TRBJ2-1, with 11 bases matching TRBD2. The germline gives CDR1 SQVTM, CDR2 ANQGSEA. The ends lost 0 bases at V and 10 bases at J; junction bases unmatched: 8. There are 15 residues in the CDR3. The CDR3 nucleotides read TGCAGCGTTGAAGATCTTCGTCTAGCGGGGGGCGAGCAGTTCTTC. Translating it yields CSVEDLRLAGGEQFF.

The CDR3 is CASSYGGSRTEAFF. CDR3 DNA sequence: TGTGCCAGCAGTTACGGAGGAAGTCGGACTGAAGCTTTCTTT. The chain uses TRBV6-5 and TRBJ1-1; the D is unclear. With 2 bases removed from V and 5 bases from J, the gap between germline ends came to 12 bases. The CDR3 consists of 14 residues. Looked up from germline, CDR1 is MNHEY and CDR2 is SVGAGI.

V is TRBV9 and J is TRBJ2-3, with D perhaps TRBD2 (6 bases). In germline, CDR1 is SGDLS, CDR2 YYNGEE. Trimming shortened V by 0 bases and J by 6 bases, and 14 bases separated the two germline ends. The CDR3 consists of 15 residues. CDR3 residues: CASSVVGGVHDTQYF. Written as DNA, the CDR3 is TGTGCCAGCAGCGTAGTAGGAGGGGTCCATGATACGCAGTATTTT.

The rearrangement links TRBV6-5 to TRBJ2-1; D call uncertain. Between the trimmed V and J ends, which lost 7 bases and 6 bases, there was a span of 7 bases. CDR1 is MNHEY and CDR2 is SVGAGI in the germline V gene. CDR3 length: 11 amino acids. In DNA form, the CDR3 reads TGTGCCAGCACCTCGTCCAATGAGCAGTTCTTC. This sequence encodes CASTSSNEQFF.